The entry that follows covers one T cell receptor (beta chain) sequence. Assay used: immunoSEQ multiplex PCR; TCRdb lists only in-frame clones, some missing. This sample yields 150,000 or so clones, of which about 87% are seen a single time; 4.1% belongs to the top ten. These data come from a study of radiation and T cells in renal cell carcinoma. The V gene's germline CDR1 is SGHAT and CDR2 FQNNGV. This CDR3 spans 17 amino acids. Trimming shortened V by 2 bases and J by 4 bases, and 20 bases separated the two germline ends. As for time point: baseline pretreatment blood. Described treatment: 15 Gy SBRT to primary tumor, nephrectomy 4 weeks later.

Here the sequenced sample was blood, taken from a patient whose treatment included radiotherapy and nephrectomy. The TCR was taken from a woman in her 70s with renal cell carcinoma. V and J are TRBV11-2 and TRBJ1-2; D gene uncertain. The CDR3 is CASSLREPRYEPYGYTF. The CDR3 region has the DNA TGTGCCAGCAGCTTAAGAGAACCGCGTTACGAACCCTATGGCTACACCTTC. The full variable domain, in which reference TRBV11-2 and TRBJ1-2 provide the parts outside the CDR3, is EAGVAQSPRYKIIEKRQSVAFWCNPISGHATLYWYQQILGQGPKLLIQFQNNGVVDDSQLPKDRFSAERLKGVDSTLKIQPAKLEDSAVYLCASSLREPRYEPYGYTFGSGTRLTVV.